This T cell receptor beta chain emerged from a study of blood T cells in healthy people across ages. This clonotype was seen repeatedly, ten times or more. The sample, about 9.2 milliliters of peripheral blood, was drawn from each donor. Primed by a sample-barcoded 5' primer and a J-beta primer mix, a second PCR proceeded for 7 to 11 cycles. A template-switch adaptor with 12 random nucleotides tagged each cDNA molecule. TCRdb re-called the 5' RACE reads through MiXCR, storing one row per CDR3 protein. This sample has about 1.4 million distinct CDR3 sequences, with approximately 59% found just once. Trimming left V 5 bases short and J 12 bases short, with 14 bases between. CDR3 size: 13 residues. CDR1 is SGHTA, CDR2 FQGNSA, per germline.

This TCR was recovered from a man younger than 35 in good health. The sequenced sample consisted of blood. The chain combines TRBV7-2 with TRBJ1-6; TRBD1 might be the D (6 bases). CDR3 coding DNA: TGTGCCAGCAGCCTGGAAACAGGGATACCCCTCCACTTT. It encodes CASSLETGIPLHF.